The clone carrying this TCR beta chain appeared a few times. This sample was taken from a study of T-cell reconstitution after alpha-beta-depleted transplantation in children. The V gene end was trimmed by 5 bases and the J gene end by 3 bases; junction bases not matched to a gene: 7. CDR1 is MGHRA and CDR2 is YSYEKL in the germline V gene. The CDR3 runs to 15 residues. The TCRbeta library incorporated unique molecular identifiers. MiXCR, applied by TCRdb to the PCR reads, yields one record per CDR3 protein. The sample has about 980,000 distinct CDR3 sequences, around 30% seen once. The genes are TRBV4-1 and TRBJ2-1; 7 bases line up with TRBD1. The origin of this receptor is a boy under two years old who had a stem cell transplant for SCID, so the T cells may come from the graft donor. Here the sequenced sample was PBMCs, mostly from graft donor cells, taken 360 days after TCRalphabeta/CD19-depleted stem cell transplant. CDR3 coding DNA: TGCGCCAGCAGCGTCTGGGACAGTCACTACAATGAGCAGTTCTTC. Encoded protein: CASSVWDSHYNEQFF.